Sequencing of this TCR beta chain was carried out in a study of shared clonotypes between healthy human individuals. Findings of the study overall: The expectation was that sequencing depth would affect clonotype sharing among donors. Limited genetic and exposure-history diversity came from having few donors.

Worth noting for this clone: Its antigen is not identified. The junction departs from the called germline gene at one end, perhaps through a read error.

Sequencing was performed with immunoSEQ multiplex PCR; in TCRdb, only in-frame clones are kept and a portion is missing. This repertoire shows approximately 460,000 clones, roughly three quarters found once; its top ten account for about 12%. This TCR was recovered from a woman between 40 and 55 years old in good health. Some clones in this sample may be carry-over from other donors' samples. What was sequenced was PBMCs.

In DNA, the CDR3 is TGTGCCAGCAGTGAAGACAACTACAATGGGCAGTTCTTC. Amino acids: CASSEDNYNGQFF. The chain employs TRBV2 and TRBJ2-1; D gene ambiguous. This CDR3 comprises 13 residues. Germline-derived CDR1 and CDR2 are SNHLY and FYNNEI.